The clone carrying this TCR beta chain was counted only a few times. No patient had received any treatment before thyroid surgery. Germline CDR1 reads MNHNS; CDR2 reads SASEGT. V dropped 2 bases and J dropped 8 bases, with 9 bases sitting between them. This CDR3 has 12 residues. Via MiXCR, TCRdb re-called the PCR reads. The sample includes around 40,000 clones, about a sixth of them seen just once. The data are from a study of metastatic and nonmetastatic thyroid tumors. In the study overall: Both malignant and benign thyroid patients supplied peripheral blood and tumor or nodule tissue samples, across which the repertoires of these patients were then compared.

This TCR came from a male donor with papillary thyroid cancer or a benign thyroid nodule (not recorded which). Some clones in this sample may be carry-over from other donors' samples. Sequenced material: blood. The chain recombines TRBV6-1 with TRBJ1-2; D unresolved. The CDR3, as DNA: TGTGCCAGCAGTGAATTGAGGATGGGCTACACCTTC. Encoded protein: CASSELRMGYTF.